This T cell receptor beta chain was recorded in a study of tumor and adjacent non-tumor tissue in lung cancer. Study overall: Aged about 31 to 85 years, patients included fewer than 11 men and about 5 women with stage I to III disease. Each sample yielded around 4.2 million productive TCRbeta reads on average.

No cell sorting was done before RNA was extracted from the tissue. This non-tumor lung sample came from over 3 cm beyond the tumor edge. This CDR3 has 14 residues. Germline V lookup: CDR1 ENHRY, CDR2 SYGVKD. Whole-study findings and limits: Top 100 clones took a larger repertoire share in normal lung. Patients with more diverse tumor TCRs had worse survival.

A modified ARM-PCR protocol with three rounds of nested PCR amplified TCRbeta. One entry per CDR3 protein results from TCRdb running MiXCR on the multiplex PCR reads. The data hold about 90,000 distinct CDR3 sequences, with under 80% observed a single time. This clonotype has only one observation. Its antigen is as yet unknown. The junction differs from germline at one of its ends, possibly a read error. The receptor was derived from a woman aged 45 to 65 with non-small cell lung cancer. The V and J genes are TRBV10-3 and TRBJ1-2; D perhaps matches TRBD1 (6 bases). The source material was distant non-tumor lung tissue. The CDR3 sequence: CAFSGQTDSGSYTF. Written as DNA, the CDR3 is TGTGCCTTCAGTGGACAGACAGACTCCGGGAGCTACACCTTC.